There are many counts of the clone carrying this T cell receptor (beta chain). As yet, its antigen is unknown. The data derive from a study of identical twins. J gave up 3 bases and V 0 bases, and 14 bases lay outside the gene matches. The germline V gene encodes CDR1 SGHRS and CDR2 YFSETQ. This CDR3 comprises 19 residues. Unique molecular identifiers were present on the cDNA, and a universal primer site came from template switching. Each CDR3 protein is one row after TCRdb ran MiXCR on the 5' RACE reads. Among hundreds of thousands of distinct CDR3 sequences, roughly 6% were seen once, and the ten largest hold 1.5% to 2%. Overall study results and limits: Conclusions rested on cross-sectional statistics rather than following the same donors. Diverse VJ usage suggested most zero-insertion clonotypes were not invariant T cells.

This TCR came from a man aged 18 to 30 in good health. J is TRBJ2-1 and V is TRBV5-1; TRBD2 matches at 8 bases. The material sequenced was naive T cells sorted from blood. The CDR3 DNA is TGCGCCAGCAGCTTGGCCTCCCCCCAGGGACTAGGGTACTACAATGAGCAGTTCTTC. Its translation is CASSLASPQGLGYYNEQFF.